The sequence of this T cell receptor beta chain was determined in a study of spatial heterogeneity in lung cancer. In the study overall: A T cell module score from matched bulk RNA-seq correlated strongly with TCR transcript counts in tumor regions.

With 6 bases removed from V and 5 bases from J, the gap between germline ends came to 13 bases. From germline, CDR1 is MNHEY and CDR2 SVGAGI. CDR3 length: 13 amino acids. TCRdb processed the 5' RACE reads anew with MiXCR; each CDR3 protein has one entry. The sample carries over 15,000 distinct CDR3 sequences, 5.8% recorded once. This clonotype was observed a few times. Antigen specificity is unknown. This beta chain is a stray read from a library made for alpha chains; its abundance is not meaningful. The study's findings and limits: In tumors, expanded intratumoral alpha and beta TCR counts tracked mutation counts.

The time point is: sample taken at primary tumor resection. This chain links TRBV6-5 with TRBJ2-5; no reliable D call. The sequence was collected from a female donor with early-stage non-small cell lung cancer. The material was lung tumor tissue, obtained at surgery. The CDR3 region has the DNA TGTGCCAGCAGCCAGCGATTGGGCGAGACCCAGTACTTC. Its protein product is CASSQRLGETQYF.